This TCR beta chain was sequenced in a study of CD8 T cells in Susac syndrome. Findings and caveats of the study: That the number of individuals in its TCR sequencing and HLA analysis was relatively small was acknowledged by the study.

With random hexamers, roughly 0.45 to 1 ug RNA was reverse transcribed. TCRdb passed the immunoSEQ multiplex PCR reads through MiXCR, listing each CDR3 protein once. The data contain approximately 230,000 distinct CDR3 sequences, 93% of them singletons. Notes on this clonotype: Its antigen is not identified.

The source material was CD4+ T cells from PBMCs. This clonotype originated in a human donor with multiple sclerosis.

CDR3 bases: TGTGCCAGCAGCTTACAGGGGGCTGGGTCACCCCTCCACTTT. This translates into CASSLQGAGSPLHF. The chain joins TRBV9 to TRBJ1-6; 9 bases align to TRBD1. The CDR3 loop spans 14 amino acids. Germline-derived CDR1 and CDR2 are SGDLS and YYNGEE. V dropped 4 bases and J dropped 10; count of bases not matched to a gene: 6. Full variable domain (missing parts from reference TRBV9 and TRBJ1-6): DSGVTQTPKHLITATGQRVTLRCSPRSGDLSVYWYQQSLDQGLQFLIQYYNGEERAKGNILERFSAQQFPDLHSELNLSSLELGDSALYFCASSLQGAGSPLHFGNGTRLTVT.